This T cell receptor beta chain was identified in a study of blood T cells in healthy people across ages. A second 7 to 11 cycle PCR used barcoded and J-beta primers. CDR3-containing paired-end reads numbering at least 2.5 million came from each sample. TCRdb re-called the 5' RACE reads through MiXCR, storing one row per CDR3 protein. The data contain about 970,000 distinct CDR3 sequences, roughly 51% of them seen just once; the ten biggest clones take up 20% to 25%. V lost 5 bases to trimming and J lost 6 bases, with 14 bases between them. Germline assignment: CDR1 SGHTA and CDR2 FQGTGA. This CDR3 is built from 14 residues. Notes on this clonotype: Its antigen is currently unknown.

Every sample yielded at least 6 million isolated PBMCs. Study observations and caveats: TCR beta diversity, measured per million T cells, fell in a roughly linear way with age.

The rearrangement joins TRBV7-3 to TRBJ2-4; D is perhaps TRBD1 or TRBD2 (7 bases each). Sequences were obtained from blood. This clonotype originated in an older woman in good health. The CDR3 DNA reads as TGTGCCAGCAGCCCAGGGGGGGCGGGAAACATTCAGTACTTC. It specifies CASSPGGAGNIQYF.